This TCR beta chain was found in a study of blood T cell repertoires in COVID-19. Per the original data handling: Counts of nucleated cells, estimated from reference gene primer amplification, were obtained. Clones were read by immunoSEQ multiplex PCR, and TCRdb kept only the in-frame ones, dropping some. V and J calls and clone size are as listed in that table; D and trimming were resolved from the DNA. This sample has fewer than 200,000 clones, with approximately 82% found just once. Participants' own reports of clinical history determined their cohort assignment. Germline loops: CDR1 SEHNR, CDR2 FQNEAQ (reference sequence). The CDR3 length is 15 residues. V dropped 5 bases and J dropped 5; count of bases not matched to a gene: 6.

The sequenced material came from PBMCs or T cells enriched from blood (not recorded which). V gene TRBV7-9 combines with J gene TRBJ1-4; 9 bases are shared with TRBD1. This TCR was sampled from a woman aged 45 to 65 who had recovered from COVID-19. CDR3: CASSPRDRENEKLFF. As DNA, the CDR3 is TGTGCCAGCAGCCCCCGGGACAGGGAAAATGAAAAACTGTTTTTT.